This T cell receptor (beta chain) was found in a study of response to subunit inactivated influenza vaccine. Germline V gene sequence: CDR1 KGHDR, CDR2 SFDVKD. Trimming took off 3 bases at V and 4 bases at J, with 10 bases between the two ends. CDR3 length: 14 amino acids. MiXCR, run by TCRdb on the RT-PCR reads, gives a single entry per CDR3 protein. In the table there are about 540,000 distinct CDR3 sequences, approximately 22% of which are singletons. These same data were also listed under a study on T cells expressing NK-cell markers. That paper states: With UMIs, 5'RACE template switching was used to make TCR beta cDNA.

This clonotype originated in a man aged 45-60 years who received an inactivated influenza vaccine. The source material was CD4+ T cells sorted from PBMCs, sampled about 11 days after vaccination. J is TRBJ2-3 and V is TRBV24-1; tentative D call: TRBD1 (6 bases). The CDR3 here is CATSDLRGADTQYF. CDR3 nucleotides: TGTGCCACCAGTGATCTCAGGGGCGCAGATACGCAGTATTTT.